This TCR beta chain was observed in a study of shared clonotypes between healthy human individuals. Overall study: Three plates were used per donor for CD4 naive, three for CD4 memory, two for CD8 naive and one for CD8 memory.

Only CD45RO-negative cells positively selected for CCR7 counted as naive CD8 cells, so terminally differentiated effector memory CD45RA+ cells were excluded. Regarding this clone: Antigen unknown. Other DNA variants within this sample encode the same CDR3.

A deep-level run was used for the assay. It was around 180 ng DNA, 31,000 or so T cell genomes, that sorted-subset replicate PCRs used. Method: immunoSEQ multiplex PCR; TCRdb's copy keeps in-frame clones and lacks some. Here the sample spans 1.5 million to 2.5 million clones, over 85% being singletons. From germline, CDR1 is MNHEY and CDR2 SMNVEV (reference sequence). This CDR3 spans 13 amino acids. Deletions cut 1 base from V and 5 bases from J, with 8 bases between. Study-wide findings and caveats: Some naive CD4 clonotypes, 4.5% to 5.5%, turned up in common across a few donors.

The chain uses TRBV27 and TRBJ2-5, with D tentatively TRBD2 (5 bases). The TCR sequence derives from a man aged 18 to 29 in good health. The sample was naive CD8+ T cells sorted from blood. DNA for the CDR3: TGTGCCAGCAGTTTATATCCGGGGGAGACCCAGTACTTC. This encodes CASSLYPGETQYF.